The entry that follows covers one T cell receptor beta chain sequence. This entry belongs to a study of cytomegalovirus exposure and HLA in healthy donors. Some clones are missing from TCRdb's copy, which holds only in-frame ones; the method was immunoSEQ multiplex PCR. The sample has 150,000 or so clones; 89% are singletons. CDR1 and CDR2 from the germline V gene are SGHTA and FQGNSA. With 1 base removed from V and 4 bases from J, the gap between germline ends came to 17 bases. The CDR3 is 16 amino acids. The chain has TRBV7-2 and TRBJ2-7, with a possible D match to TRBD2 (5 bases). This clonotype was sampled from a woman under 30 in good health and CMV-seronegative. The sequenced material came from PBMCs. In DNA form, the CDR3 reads TGTGCCAGCAGCTTAGTGATCTGGGGAGAGGGTTACGAGCAGTACTTC. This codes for CASSLVIWGEGYEQYF.